What follows are 12 T cell receptor beta chains derived from one specimen sequenced in a study of cytomegalovirus exposure and HLA in healthy donors. With 60 Vbeta and 13 Jbeta primers, the PCR was carried out. Clones were sequenced by immunoSEQ multiplex PCR, and TCRdb holds only the in-frame ones, with some missing. The table includes about 120,000 clones, around four fifths detected once. Sequenced: PBMCs. The receptor source for this set is a man aged 60 to 75 in good health and CMV-seropositive.

V gene TRBV2 combines with J gene TRBJ1-4; D ambiguous. This CDR3 contains 15 residues. V lost 7 bases and J lost 5, with 17 bases in between. Germline V gives CDR1 SNHLY, CDR2 FYNNEI. CDR3 residues: CASNQYSTRNEKLFF. The CDR3 DNA is TGTGCCAGCAACCAGTACAGCACCAGGAATGAAAAACTGTTTTTT.

V and J are TRBV5-5 and TRBJ1-5; D might be TRBD1 (5 bases). V gave up 0 bases and J gave up 6 bases, with 13 bases separating them. The CDR3 totals 15 residues. Germline V gives CDR1 SGHKS, CDR2 YYEKEE (reference sequence). The CDR3 is CASSLVVGGTQPQHF. CDR3 DNA: TGTGCCAGCAGCTTGGTGGTGGGGGGGACTCAGCCCCAGCATTTT.

The J gene is TRBJ2-7, the V gene TRBV5-5; D is undetermined. This CDR3 is 14 amino acids long. Trimming took off 4 bases at V and 1 base at J, with 12 bases between the two ends. Per germline, CDR1 SGHKS and CDR2 YYEKEE (reference sequence). The CDR3 protein is CASSLRRSSYEQYF. The CDR3, as DNA: TGTGCCAGCAGCCTTCGACGGAGTTCCTACGAGCAGTACTTC.

The chain links TRBV5-1 to TRBJ2-5, with 11 bases that match TRBD1. The CDR3 has 15 residues. Germline V gene lookup returns CDR1 SGHRS and CDR2 YFSETQ. The V gene end was trimmed by 4 bases and the J gene end by 5 bases; junction bases not matched to a gene: 7. This CDR3 is CASSAAGTGGETQYF. CDR3 nucleotides: TGCGCCAGCAGCGCCGCCGGGACAGGGGGGGAGACCCAGTACTTC.

The V and J genes are TRBV7-3 and TRBJ2-7; 9 bases fit TRBD2. The CDR3 extends over 15 amino acids. From germline, CDR1 is SGHTA and CDR2 FQGTGA. After removal of 5 bases from V and 7 bases from J, the junction contained 12 bases not matched to a gene. Written as DNA, the CDR3 is TGTGCCAGCAGCCAAGGACCTAGCGGGGATGATGAGCAGTACTTC. Its protein is CASSQGPSGDDEQYF.

This sequence joins TRBV18 and TRBJ1-1, with D perhaps TRBD1 (6 bases). V lost 6 bases and J lost 0, with 17 bases in between. Germline V CDR1 and CDR2: KGHSH, LQKENI. CDR3 size: 16 residues. The CDR3 DNA sequence: TGTGCCAGCTCCGTTAGGACAGCGGACATGAACACTGAAGCTTTCTTT. Translated, it gives CASSVRTADMNTEAFF.

The V gene is TRBV18, the J gene TRBJ2-7; TRBD1 aligns across 8 bases. CDR1 is KGHSH, CDR2 LQKENI, per germline. The CDR3 spans 14 residues. V lost 3 bases, J lost 6 bases, and 7 bases stayed unmatched. CDR3 protein: CASSPDRDRSEQYF. The CDR3 DNA sequence: TGTGCCAGCTCACCGGACAGGGATCGTAGCGAGCAGTACTTC.

The chain carries TRBV10-2 and TRBJ2-7; 7 bases agree with TRBD1. V was pared by 5 bases and J by 3 bases, with 4 bases of the junction left unmatched. CDR3 size: 13 residues. Germline V gives CDR1 WSHSY, CDR2 SAAADI. CDR3 sequence reads: CASSTGQVYEQYF. DNA of the CDR3: TGCGCCAGCAGTACCGGACAGGTCTACGAGCAGTACTTC.

The chain is built from TRBV5-5 and TRBJ2-7, with a weak D call TRBD2 (6 bases). Between the trimmed V and J ends, which lost 2 bases and 6 bases, there was a span of 9 bases. Germline values: CDR1 SGHKS, CDR2 YYEKEE (reference sequence). The CDR3 loop spans 12 amino acids. CDR3 in amino acids: CASSFVGGEQYF. The CDR3 DNA follows: TGTGCCAGCAGCTTCGTCGGGGGCGAGCAGTACTTC.

CDR3: CASSIGTASDEQFF. Written as DNA, the CDR3 is TGTGCCAGCAGCATAGGGACAGCGTCTGATGAGCAGTTCTTC. The genes are TRBV5-4 and TRBJ2-1; 7 bases agree with TRBD1. This CDR3 is built from 14 residues. J gave up 8 bases and V 4 bases, and 9 bases lay outside the gene matches. Germline V gene lookup returns CDR1 SGHNT and CDR2 YYREEE (reference sequence).

The rearrangement joins TRBV5-1 to TRBJ2-5, with 8 bases lining up with TRBD2. The J call may be mistaken, given a closer DNA end match to TRBJ2-7. The V gene's germline CDR1 is SGHRS and CDR2 YFSETQ. The CDR3 is 14 residues long. CDR3 bases: TGCGCCAGCAGCGTTAGCGGGGCACCCTACGAGCAGTACTTC. Translated: CASSVSGAPYEQYF.

V usage is TRBV7-2 and J usage is TRBJ2-3, with 7 bases fitting TRBD1. In germline, CDR1 is SGHTA, CDR2 FQGNSA. The CDR3 covers 15 residues. V dropped 4 bases and J dropped 0; count of bases not matched to a gene: 4. Here the CDR3 reads CASSSGQRSTDTQYF. The CDR3 DNA follows: TGTGCCAGCAGCTCGGGACAGCGTAGCACAGATACGCAGTATTTT.